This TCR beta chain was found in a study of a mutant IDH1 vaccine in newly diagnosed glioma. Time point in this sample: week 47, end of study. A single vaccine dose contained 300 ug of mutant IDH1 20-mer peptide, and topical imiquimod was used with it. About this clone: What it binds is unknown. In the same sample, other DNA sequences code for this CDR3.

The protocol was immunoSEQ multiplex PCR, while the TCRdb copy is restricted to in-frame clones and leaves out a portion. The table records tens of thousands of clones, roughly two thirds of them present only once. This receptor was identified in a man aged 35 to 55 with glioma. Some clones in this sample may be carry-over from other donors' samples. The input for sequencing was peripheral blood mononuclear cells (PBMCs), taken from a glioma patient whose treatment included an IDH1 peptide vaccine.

The CDR3 nucleotides read TGTGCCAGTAGTATGCGGGGGGGAGAAAACATTCAGTACTTC. It encodes CASSMRGGENIQYF. The chain carries TRBV19 and TRBJ2-4; TRBD2 aligns across 9 bases. Trimming removed 3 bases from V and 5 bases from J; junction bases left unmatched: 2. Germline values: CDR1 LNHDA, CDR2 SQIVND (reference sequence). This CDR3 contains 14 residues.